This TCR beta chain emerged from a study of sequential checkpoint blockade in melanoma. Study-wide results and caveats: For nivolumab-first patients, baseline tumor clonality was associated with response.

Trimming took 4 bases from V and 4 from J, leaving 16 bases between them. CDR1 and CDR2 from the germline V gene are MNHGY and SAAAGT. CDR3 length: 15 residues. Sequenced by immunoSEQ multiplex PCR; TCRdb stores in-frame clones only, minus some. Of some 13,000 clones listed, over 20% were seen once; the top ten hold approximately 5.8%. As for treatment: randomized to nivolumab then ipilimumab (arm A) or the reverse (arm B). This clone qualifies as medium-sized (0.01 to 0.1%). Its antigen is still unknown. The sequencing used tumor tissue (inferred from file names), collected from a patient given nivolumab and ipilimumab in sequence. V and J are TRBV6-8 and TRBJ1-2; D not certain. This TCR derives from a human donor with melanoma. CDR3 protein: CASSFRPRGGYGYTF. CDR3 DNA: TGTGCCAGCAGTTTCCGTCCTAGAGGAGGCTATGGCTACACCTTC.